This T cell receptor (beta chain) was recovered during a study of blood T cell repertoires in COVID-19. Study at large: Sites across the United States, Italy and Spain contributed samples from acute and convalescent COVID-19. In each case, the material was cDNA or gDNA derived from T cells, B-cell-depleted T cells, or PBMCs.

Sequencing was performed with immunoSEQ multiplex PCR; in TCRdb, only in-frame clones are kept and a portion is missing. The sample yields roughly 40,000 clones, approximately 88% seen once. Germline V gene lookup returns CDR1 SQVTM and CDR2 ANQGSEA. Trimming took 4 bases from V and 4 from J, leaving 25 bases between them. CDR3 length equals 17 residues. Material for sequencing was peripheral blood. This rearrangement joins TRBV29-1 to TRBJ1-1, with D tentatively TRBD1 (5 bases). The clonotype was recovered from a woman aged 70-85 years with acute or convalescent COVID-19. The CDR3 sequence: CSVVYIRVHWGGTEAFF. The CDR3 bases are TGCAGCGTTGTCTATATCAGGGTCCACTGGGGGGGCACTGAAGCTTTCTTT.